This T cell receptor (beta chain) is drawn from a study of preoperative IRX-2 immunotherapy in early breast cancer. Libraries were prepared by immunoSEQ multiplex PCR; TCRdb keeps only in-frame clonotypes and omits some of them. The sample contains about 2,500 clones, about 75% of which appear only once. CDR1 and CDR2 (germline): SGHRS, YFSETQ. The V segment lost 0 bases and the J segment 3 bases; nucleotides outside the gene matches: 5. This CDR3 region has 15 residues. Treatment denoted: preoperative locoregional IRX-2 cytokine immunotherapy. Patients received preoperative, locoregional IRX-2 cytokine immunotherapy in a phase Ib study.

The sequence was obtained from a human donor with breast cancer. V and J are TRBV5-1 and TRBJ1-1, with 7 bases fitting TRBD1. This material consisted of tumor tissue, taken before IRX-2 immunotherapy. The CDR3 protein is CASSLGARGDTEAFF. The CDR3, as DNA: TGCGCCAGCAGCTTGGGGGCCAGGGGGGACACTGAAGCTTTCTTT.